A selection of T cell receptor beta chains follows, all from one sample in a study of shared clonotypes between healthy human individuals. The repertoire was sequenced with immunoSEQ multiplex PCR; TCRdb's copy has only in-frame clones and lacks some. The sample carries about 2 million clones, just under 95% recorded once. The sample was naive CD8+ T cells sorted from blood. The receptors stem from a man between 18 and 35 years old in good health. CDR3s include the opening cysteine and the closing phenylalanine or tryptophan. The D gene is left open where the match is weak. Clone size is stated in some rows and not others, as once, few, many or a class when expanded.

j_call d_call v_call clone_size cdr3_nt cdr3_aa
TRBJ1-1 NA TRBV11-2 NA TGTGCCAGCAGCTTAGAGGTTGGCGGCTACACTGAAGCTTTCTTT CASSLEVGGYTEAFF
TRBJ2-7 NA TRBV5-4 NA TGTGCCAGCAGCCCGGACATCTCCTACGAGCAGTACTTC CASSPDISYEQYF
TRBJ1-4 NA TRBV15 NA TGTGCCACCAGTTCCACCGCAACTAATGAAAAACTGTTTTTT CATSSTATNEKLFF
TRBJ1-2 NA TRBV27 NA TGTGCCAGCAGTCCCGGATACACGGCTACCTATGGCTACACCTTC CASSPGYTATYGYTF
TRBJ2-5 TRBD1 TRBV27 NA TGTGCCAGCAGTTACCGGGACAGCCAAGAGACCCAGTACTTC CASSYRDSQETQYF
TRBJ1-2 TRBD1 TRBV5-1 NA TGCGCCAGCAGCTTTGAGACAGGGGTGGGAGGCTACACCTTC CASSFETGVGGYTF
TRBJ2-7 NA TRBV6-1 NA TGTGCCAGCAGTGAAGAGGAGGCAGGAGGCTACGAGCAGTACTTC CASSEEEAGGYEQYF
TRBJ1-1 NA TRBV10-1 few TGCGCCAGCAGTGAATCGGGATACACTGAAGCTTTCTTT CASSESGYTEAFF
TRBJ2-1 NA TRBV6-6 NA TGTGCCAGCAGTTACTCGAGGCAGGGGCCGTTTGATGAGCAGTTCTTC CASSYSRQGPFDEQFF
TRBJ2-5 TRBD1 TRBV4-1 once TGCGCCAGCAACCCGGGACAGGGTACCGGAGAGACCCAGTACTTC CASNPGQGTGETQYF
TRBJ2-7 NA TRBV11-2 NA TGTGCCAGCAGCCTGTCGGGATACGAGCAGTACTTC CASSLSGYEQYF
TRBJ2-1 NA TRBV7-6 once TGTGCCAGCAGCTTAGGGTTCGATGAGCAGTTCTTC CASSLGFDEQFF
TRBJ1-3 NA TRBV7-9 NA TGTGCCAGCAGCCCTTCCCCGGTGGGGCGATACACCATATATTTT CASSPSPVGRYTIYF
TRBJ2-5 NA TRBV27 NA TGTGCCAGCAGTTCAGTTCAAGGGGAGACCCAGTACTTC CASSSVQGETQYF
TRBJ2-1 NA TRBV5-1 NA TGCGCCAGCAGCTTGGTGGGGGGTCCCTACAATGAGCAGTTCTTC CASSLVGGPYNEQFF
TRBJ1-2 NA TRBV30 NA TGTGCCTGGAGTAAAGAGGACGGAGGGTTTGTCTATGGCTACACCTTC CAWSKEDGGFVYGYTF
TRBJ1-4 NA TRBV28 NA TGTGCCAGCAATCGGGGAATCGTTGCAACTAATGAAAAACTGTTTTTT CASNRGIVATNEKLFF
TRBJ2-3 TRBD2 TRBV11-2 NA TGTGCCAGCAGCCAATATAGCGGGAGCCCAGATACGCAGTATTTT CASSQYSGSPDTQYF
TRBJ2-3 NA TRBV4-1 NA TGCGCCAGCAGCCAAGAAGGGAGGAGCACAGATACGCAGTATTTT CASSQEGRSTDTQYF
TRBJ1-4 NA TRBV2 NA TGTGCCAGCAGTGAAGGGTGGGATAATGAAAAACTGTTTTTT CASSEGWDNEKLFF
TRBJ2-2 NA TRBV10-3 NA TGTGCCATCAGTGAGGAAAATACCGGGGAGCTGTTTTTT CAISEENTGELFF
TRBJ2-7 NA TRBV6-5 once TGTGCCAGCAGTTCCTTCACGGGGTACGAGCAGTACTTC CASSSFTGYEQYF
TRBJ2-7 NA TRBV10-3 NA TGTGCCACTGGCAGATTAGGGTACTACGAGCAGTACTTC CATGRLGYYEQYF
TRBJ2-7 NA TRBV19 few TGTGCCAGTAGTATCGGGGCTAGCTACGAGCAGTACTTC CASSIGASYEQYF
TRBJ2-2 TRBD2 TRBV27 NA TGTGCCAGCAGTTTAACTAGCGGGAGCGGGGAGCTGTTTTTT CASSLTSGSGELFF
TRBJ2-7 NA TRBV9 NA TGTGCCAGCAGCGTAGGACCCATAACTTTCGAGCAGTACTTC CASSVGPITFEQYF
TRBJ2-1 NA TRBV9 NA TGTGCCAGCAGCGTAGATCCGGGTGAGCAGTTCTTC CASSVDPGEQFF
TRBJ2-3 NA TRBV12-1 NA TGTGCCAGCAGCAGACTAGCACCAGATACGCAGTATTTT CASSRLAPDTQYF
TRBJ2-7 NA TRBV11-2 NA TGTGCCAGCAGGGAGAAAGGGTACGAGCAGTACTTC CASREKGYEQYF
TRBJ2-2 NA TRBV29-1 NA TGCAGCGTTGGAATGCCGAACACCGGGGAGCTGTTTTTT CSVGMPNTGELFF